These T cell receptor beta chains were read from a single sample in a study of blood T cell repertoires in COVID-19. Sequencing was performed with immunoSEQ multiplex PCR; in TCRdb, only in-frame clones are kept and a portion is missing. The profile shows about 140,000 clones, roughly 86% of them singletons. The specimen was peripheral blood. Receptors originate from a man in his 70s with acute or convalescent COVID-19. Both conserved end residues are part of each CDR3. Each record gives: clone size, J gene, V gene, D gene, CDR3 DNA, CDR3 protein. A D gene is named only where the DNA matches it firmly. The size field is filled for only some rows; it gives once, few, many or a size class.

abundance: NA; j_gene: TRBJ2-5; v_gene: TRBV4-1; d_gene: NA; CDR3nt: TGCGCCAGCAGCCAAACCGGGGTTCCGAAGACCCAGTACTTC; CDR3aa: CASSQTGVPKTQYF
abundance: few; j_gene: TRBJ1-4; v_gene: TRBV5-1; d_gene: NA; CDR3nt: TGCGCCAGCAGCTTGGCCGGGGGGAGTGGTGAAAAACTGTTTTTT; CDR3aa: CASSLAGGSGEKLFF
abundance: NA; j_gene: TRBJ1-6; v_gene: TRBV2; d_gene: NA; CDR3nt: TGTGCCAGCAGTGAGGCAGGGGTTAATTCACCCCTCCACTTT; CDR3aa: CASSEAGVNSPLHF
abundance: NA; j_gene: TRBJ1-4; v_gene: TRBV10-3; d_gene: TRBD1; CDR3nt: TGTGCCATCGGCCAGGGGGGCAGTCGGGAAAAACTGTTTTTT; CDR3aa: CAIGQGGSREKLFF
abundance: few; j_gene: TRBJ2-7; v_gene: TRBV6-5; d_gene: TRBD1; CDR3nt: TGTGCCAGCAGTCGACAGGGGGCGCGATACGAGCAGTACTTC; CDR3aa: CASSRQGARYEQYF
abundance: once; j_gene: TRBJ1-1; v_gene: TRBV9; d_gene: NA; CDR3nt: TGTGCCAGCAGCGTACGTTCCACAGGGACCACTGAAGCTTTCTTT; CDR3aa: CASSVRSTGTTEAFF
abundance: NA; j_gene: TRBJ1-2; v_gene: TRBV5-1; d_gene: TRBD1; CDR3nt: TGCGCCAGCAGCGGGACAGGGAGGAACTATGGCTACACCTTC; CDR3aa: CASSGTGRNYGYTF
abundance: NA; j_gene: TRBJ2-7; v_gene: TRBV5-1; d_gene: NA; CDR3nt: TGCGCCAGCAGCGGAACAGGGATTTCCTACGAGCAGTACTTC; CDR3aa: CASSGTGISYEQYF
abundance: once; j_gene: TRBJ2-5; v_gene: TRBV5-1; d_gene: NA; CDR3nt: TGCGCCAGCAACGGCGGGGCCGCCCGAGAGACCCAGTACTTC; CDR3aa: CASNGGAARETQYF
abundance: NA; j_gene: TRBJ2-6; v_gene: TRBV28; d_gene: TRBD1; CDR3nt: TGTGCCAGCAGTTCCCGACAGGGGTCTGGGGCCAACGTCCTGACTTTC; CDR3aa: CASSSRQGSGANVLTF
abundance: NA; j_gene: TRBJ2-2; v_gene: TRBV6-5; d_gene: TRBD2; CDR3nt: TGTGCCAGCGATAGCGGGGATATAACCGGGGAGCTGTTTTTT; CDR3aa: CASDSGDITGELFF
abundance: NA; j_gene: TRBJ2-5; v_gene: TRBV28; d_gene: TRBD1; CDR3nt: TGTGCCAGCAGGGGGACAGCCCTACAAGAGACCCAGTACTTC; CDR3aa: CASRGTALQETQYF
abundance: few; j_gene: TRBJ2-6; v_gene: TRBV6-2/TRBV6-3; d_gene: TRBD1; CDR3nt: TGTGCCAGCGGCCAGAGACAGGGGGGATCAGCTGGGGCCAACGTCCTGACTTTC; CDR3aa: CASGQRQGGSAGANVLTF
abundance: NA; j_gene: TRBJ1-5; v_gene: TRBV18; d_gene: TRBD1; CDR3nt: TGTGCCAGTCAACGCGCACAGGGGAGCAATCAGCCCCAGCATTTT; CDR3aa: CASQRAQGSNQPQHF
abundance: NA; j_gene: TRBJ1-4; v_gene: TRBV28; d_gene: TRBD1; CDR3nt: TGTGCCAGCAGGGCGGACAGGGTCAGGGAAAAACTGTTTTTT; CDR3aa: CASRADRVREKLFF
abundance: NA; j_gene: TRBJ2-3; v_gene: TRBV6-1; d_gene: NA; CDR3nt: TGTGCCAGCAGTGAACAGGGATTCACAGATACGCAGTATTTT; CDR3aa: CASSEQGFTDTQYF
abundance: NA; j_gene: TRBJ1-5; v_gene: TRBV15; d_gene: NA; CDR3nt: TGTGCCACCAGCAGAGATGGGCAGAACAATCAGCCCCAGCATTTT; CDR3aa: CATSRDGQNNQPQHF
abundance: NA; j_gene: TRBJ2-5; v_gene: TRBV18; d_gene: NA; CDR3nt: TGTGCCAGCTCACCCCCGGGACATGAAGAGACCCAGTACTTC; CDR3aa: CASSPPGHEETQYF